In this sample, the clone carrying this T cell receptor (beta chain) turned up a few times. Its antigen is unknown. Attachment of unique molecular identifiers was made to individual cDNA molecules. Via MiXCR, TCRdb re-called the 5' RACE reads, giving one row per CDR3 protein. Of roughly 90,000 distinct CDR3 sequences detected, approximately 14% appear once; the ten largest clones hold under 7.5%. The source of the sample is a study of early T cells in non-severe SARS-CoV-2 infection. Background on the study: Unsorted whole blood bulk RNA was sequenced, with unpaired chains.

The CDR3 extends over 13 amino acids. Between the trimmed V and J ends, which lost 7 bases and 2 bases, there was a span of 14 bases. Germline V gene data show CDR1 as SQVTM and CDR2 as ANQGSEA. The study, taken as a whole, reports: Matching with VDJdb favored anti-spike CD8 responses (missing private and CD4 specificities).

The chain links TRBV29-1 to TRBJ2-5, with D tentatively TRBD2 (6 bases). The sequence derives from an adult who was a healthcare worker with PCR-confirmed SARS-CoV-2 infection or an uninfected control (not recorded which). The sequenced sample was whole blood. The CDR3 DNA follows: TGCAGCGCAGATCCGGGACTGCAAGAGACCCAGTACTTC. Amino acid sequence: CSADPGLQETQYF.